This T cell receptor beta chain came from a study of T cell responses to AZD1222 COVID-19 vaccine. Overall study results and limits: Repertoire sampling was restricted to post-peak T cell response timepoints. Two doses of AZD1222 preceded a rise in Spike-specific TCR breadth and depth. White British donors predominated, females outnumbered males, and clonal diversity was possibly underestimated. Targeting of unmutated variant regions was reportedly seen in nearly half of spike-specific TCRs.

Profiled with immunoSEQ multiplex PCR; TCRdb holds only in-frame clones, not every one. The sample contains 130,000 to 150,000 clones, about 91% of which appear only once. The CDR3 is 12 residues long. CDR1 LGHDT and CDR2 YNNKEL come from the germline V gene (reference sequence). Trimming pared 2 bases from V and 8 bases from J, leaving 6 bases between. Concerning this clone itself: Its antigen is unknown.

Sequencing was performed on peripheral blood, taken on day 0 of AZD1222 vaccination. This TCR was sampled from an adult in good health. The chain joins TRBV3-1 (or the pseudogene TRBV3-2) to TRBJ1-4; D is uncertain. DNA for the CDR3: TGTGCCAGCAGCCAACATGGCGAAAAACTGTTTTTT. This sequence encodes CASSQHGEKLFF.